Each of the 12 T cell receptor beta chains below was sequenced from the same sample in a study of cytomegalovirus exposure and HLA in healthy donors. Amplification used 60 Vbeta primers and 13 Jbeta primers. Generated by immunoSEQ multiplex PCR, the TCRdb table keeps only in-frame clones and is missing some. The sample has hundreds of thousands of clones, approximately 84% seen once. Sequenced input: PBMCs. Receptor source: a woman aged 40 to 55 in good health and CMV-seronegative.

The V and J genes are TRBV2 and TRBJ1-2, with 11 bases identical to TRBD1. Trimming cost V 6 bases and J 6 bases; bases outside gene matches: 6. CDR1 is SNHLY, CDR2 FYNNEI, per germline. The CDR3 contains 14 residues. The DNA of the CDR3 is TGTGCCAGCAGGGATGGACAGGGGGCTGATGGCTACACCTTC. This translates into CASRDGQGADGYTF.

The V and J genes are TRBV2 and TRBJ2-4, with D unclear. V was shortened by 1 base and J by 0 bases, with 4 bases between the two germline ends. CDR1 and CDR2 (germline): SNHLY, FYNNEI. The CDR3 contains 14 residues. The CDR3 is CASSEDRAKNIQYF. CDR3 DNA sequence: TGTGCCAGCAGTGAAGACAGAGCCAAAAACATTCAGTACTTC. Combining the CDR3 with reference TRBV2 and TRBJ2-4 gives the whole variable domain EPEVTQTPSHQVTQMGQEVILRCVPISNHLYFYWYRQILGQKVEFLVSFYNNEISEKSEIFDDQFSVERPDGSNFTLKIRSTKLEDSAMYFCASSEDRAKNIQYFGAGTRLSVL.

The gene calls are TRBV2 and TRBJ1-1, with D unresolved. The CDR3 loop spans 13 amino acids. Germline CDR1 and CDR2: SNHLY and FYNNEI. The V end was cut by 6 bases, the J end by 1 base, with 9 bases between. DNA for the CDR3: TGTGCCAGCAGGGAGGACGGGAACACTGAAGCTTTCTTT. Translated, it gives CASREDGNTEAFF.

Only a few counts were recorded for this clone. V gene TRBV28 combines with J gene TRBJ1-3; 8 nucleotides match TRBD1. The CDR3 length is 13 residues. V shed 6 bases, J shed 4 bases, and the junction held 2 bases outside the gene matches. Germline CDR1 MDHEN, CDR2 SYDVKM. CDR3 DNA sequence: TGTGCCAGCAGGGGGACAGGCGGAAACACCATATATTTT. Translating it yields CASRGTGGNTIYF.

This clone was found a few times. The chain links TRBV5-6 to TRBJ1-1; 7 bases line up with TRBD1. The trim removed 1 base at V and 0 bases at J, leaving 3 bases unmatched. In germline, CDR1 is SGHDT, CDR2 YYEEEE. This CDR3 is built from 15 residues. The CDR3 loop reads CASSLMDRLNTEAFF. CDR3 sequence (DNA): TGTGCCAGCAGCTTGATGGACAGGCTGAACACTGAAGCTTTCTTT.

The V call is TRBV19, the J call TRBJ1-6; 7 bases line up with TRBD1. J lost 6 bases, V lost 3 bases, and 5 bases had no gene match. CDR3 length: 15 amino acids. From germline, CDR1 is LNHDA and CDR2 SQIVND (reference sequence). The CDR3 loop is CASSMRTGFNSPLHF. CDR3 nucleotide sequence: TGTGCCAGTAGTATGCGGACAGGATTTAATTCACCCCTCCACTTT. The full variable domain, its missing parts supplied by reference TRBV19 and TRBJ1-6, is DGGITQSPKYLFRKEGQNVTLSCEQNLNHDAMYWYRQDPGQGLRLIYYSQIVNDFQKGDIAEGYSVSREKKESFPLTVTSAQKNPTAFYLCASSMRTGFNSPLHFGNGTRLTVT.

The chain is built from TRBV5-1 and TRBJ1-6; the D gene is possibly TRBD1 (5 bases). Trimming shortened V by 0 bases and J by 11 bases, and 21 bases separated the two germline ends. The CDR3 has 17 amino acids. Germline CDR1 and CDR2: SGHRS and YFSETQ. CDR3 residues: CASSLEMVGPRRTPLHF. CDR3 DNA sequence: TGCGCCAGCAGCTTGGAAATGGTGGGGCCCAGGCGGACACCCCTCCACTTT.

The rearrangement joins TRBV7-9 to TRBJ2-2; weak D call: TRBD2 (6 bases). V was cut by 2 bases and J by 4 bases, with 20 bases left in between. CDR1 and CDR2 from the germline V gene are SEHNR and FQNEAQ (reference sequence). The CDR3 extends over 18 amino acids. The CDR3 region is CASSLRASATSFTGELFF. The CDR3, as DNA: TGTGCCAGCAGCTTAAGGGCTAGCGCTACCTCCTTCACCGGGGAGCTGTTTTTT.

The chain employs TRBV6-1 and TRBJ1-4; TRBD1 is a possible D gene (5 bases). Trimming removed 3 bases from V and 8 bases from J, with 16 bases in between. CDR3 length: 15 residues. Germline CDR1 is MNHNS and CDR2 is SASEGT. The CDR3, as DNA: TGTGCCAGCAGTGACGGGCAGGGCCCAAGGGAAAAACTGTTTTTT. Translated, it gives CASSDGQGPREKLFF.

The chain combines TRBV2 with TRBJ2-5; 14 bases fit TRBD2. This CDR3 contains 14 residues. J gave up 3 bases and V 11 bases, and 5 bases lay outside the gene matches. CDR1 and CDR2 from the germline V gene are SNHLY and FYNNEI. The chain's CDR3 is CAGSGLAGEETQYF. CDR3 sequence (DNA): TGTGCCGGATCGGGACTAGCGGGGGAAGAGACCCAGTACTTC. Full variable domain (missing parts from reference TRBV2 and TRBJ2-5): EPEVTQTPSHQVTQMGQEVILRCVPISNHLYFYWYRQILGQKVEFLVSFYNNEISEKSEIFDDQFSVERPDGSNFTLKIRSTKLEDSAMYFCAGSGLAGEETQYFGPGTRLLVL.

This chain joins TRBV13 and TRBJ2-1; 8 bases are a match to TRBD2. The junction had 12 bases not matched to a gene; V was cut back by 5 bases and J by 6 bases. Per the germline V gene, CDR1 is PRHDT and CDR2 is FYEKMQ (reference sequence). This CDR3 is built from 16 residues. In DNA form, the CDR3 reads TGTGCCAGCAGCCTCGGGATGCGGGGGGCTTTCAATGAGCAGTTCTTC. It yields the protein CASSLGMRGAFNEQFF.

This chain links TRBV6-5 with TRBJ2-3; 8 bases map to TRBD1. This CDR3 is built from 16 residues. CDR1 and CDR2 from the germline V gene are MNHEY and SVGAGI. V shed 0 bases, J shed 3 bases, and the junction held 5 bases outside the gene matches. The CDR3 nucleotides are TGTGCCAGCAGTTACTCGAGGACAGGGCAGACAGATACGCAGTATTTT. Translated: CASSYSRTGQTDTQYF.